Only a few counts were recorded for the clone carrying this T cell receptor beta chain. This entry comes from a study of molecular identifiers for immune sequencing clone quantification. TCRdb called the PCR reads again in MiXCR, with one record for every CDR3 protein. This sample has roughly 630,000 distinct CDR3 sequences, with about 25% found just once. Trimming removed 5 bases from V and 9 bases from J, with 7 bases in between. Per the germline V gene, CDR1 is PRHDT and CDR2 is FYEKMQ (reference sequence). The CDR3 is 11 amino acids. The genes are TRBV13 and TRBJ2-2; no firm D call. The specimen was naive CD8+ T cells from blood, with Jurkat cell RNA spiked in. The subset is: FACS-sorted CD8+CD4-CCR7+CD45RA+ naive T cells. This TCR derives from a human donor in good health. Some libraries in this study had Jurkat cell RNA spiked in. CDR3: CASSLHRELFF. The CDR3 DNA reads TGTGCCAGCAGCCTCCACCGGGAGCTGTTTTTT.